What follows are 22 T cell receptor beta chains derived from one specimen sequenced in a study of blood T cells in healthy people across ages. A second PCR, run for about 6 to 11 cycles, used a sample-barcoded 5' primer plus a J-beta primer mix. One entry per CDR3 protein, called by TCRdb with MiXCR from the 5' RACE reads. The table includes some 1,500,000 distinct CDR3 sequences, 42% detected once. Material: blood. These receptors all stem from a woman younger than 35 in good health.

V is TRBV27 and J is TRBJ2-1, with 9 bases aligning to TRBD1. The J call is uncertain, as TRBJ2-7 better fits the DNA end. This CDR3 is 15 amino acids long. Germline CDR1 is MNHEY and CDR2 is SMNVEV (reference sequence). CDR3 bases: TGTGCCAGCAGTGCGCCGGGACAGGGCTACAATGAGCAGTACTTC. The encoded protein is CASSAPGQGYNEQYF.

V and J are TRBV7-9 and TRBJ1-1; D is undetermined. The CDR3 contains 12 residues. Trimming stripped 6 bases from V and 3 bases from J, with 8 bases between. CDR1 is SEHNR, CDR2 FQNEAQ, per germline (reference sequence). The CDR3 loop reads CASREIYTEAFF. The CDR3 nucleotides are TGTGCCAGCAGGGAAATTTACACTGAAGCTTTCTTT.

The chain has TRBV11-2 and TRBJ1-1; D not certain. CDR1 is SGHAT and CDR2 is FQNNGV in the germline V gene. Deletions cut 1 base from V and 9 bases from J, with 12 bases between. This CDR3 is built from 13 residues. The DNA for the CDR3 is TGTGCCAGCAGCTTAGCCAACAAATTTAAAGCTTTCTTT. Its translation: CASSLANKFKAFF.

J is TRBJ2-1 and V is TRBV20-1; 9 positions agree with TRBD2. Unmatched junction bases numbered 6, after V lost 6 bases and J lost 0 bases. Per the germline V gene, CDR1 is DFQATT and CDR2 is SNEGSKA (reference sequence). The CDR3 consists of 15 residues. The DNA of the CDR3 is TGCAGTGCCCGGAGGACTAGCGTCTCCTACAATGAGCAGTTCTTC. Its protein is CSARRTSVSYNEQFF.

This clonotype has a handful of counts. The chain combines TRBV7-2 with TRBJ2-6; D call uncertain. This CDR3 is 16 amino acids long. Germline CDR1 and CDR2: SGHTA and FQGNSA. The V and J ends lost 1 base and 0 bases respectively, with 7 bases between them. This CDR3 is CASSLDTASGANVLTF. The CDR3 DNA follows: TGTGCCAGCAGCTTAGATACGGCCTCTGGGGCCAACGTCCTGACTTTC.

This clonotype turned up a few times. This rearrangement joins TRBV11-2 to TRBJ2-1; tentative D call: TRBD2 (6 bases). The germline CDR1 and CDR2 sequences are SGHAT and FQNNGV. This CDR3 spans 15 amino acids. V lost 3 bases and J lost 3, with 12 bases in between. The DNA for the CDR3 is TGTGCCAGCAGCTTTGGAGGGAGGATCTACAATGAGCAGTTCTTC. As protein: CASSFGGRIYNEQFF.

This clonotype was seen a few times. The chain is built from TRBV9 and TRBJ2-3; 8 bases are shared with TRBD2. Germline V gene sequence: CDR1 SGDLS, CDR2 YYNGEE. The CDR3 has 16 residues. The V gene end was trimmed by 3 bases and the J gene end by 1 base; junction bases not matched to a gene: 7. The CDR3 sequence: CASSARAGERTDTQYF. The CDR3 DNA sequence: TGTGCCAGCAGCGCGAGAGCGGGAGAGCGCACAGATACGCAGTATTTT. Using reference TRBV9 and TRBJ2-3 for the parts outside the CDR3, the full variable domain is DSGVTQTPKHLITATGQRVTLRCSPRSGDLSVYWYQQSLDQGLQFLIQYYNGEERAKGNILERFSAQQFPDLHSELNLSSLELGDSALYFCASSARAGERTDTQYFGPGTRLTVL.

The V call is TRBV4-3, the J call TRBJ1-5; 8 nucleotides line up with TRBD1. CDR1 and CDR2 from the germline V gene are LGHNA and YSLEER. V was pared by 1 base and J by 4 bases, with 9 bases of the junction left unmatched. This CDR3 contains 17 residues. The CDR3 protein is CASSQGPGQGENQPQHF. The CDR3 region has the DNA TGCGCCAGCAGCCAAGGCCCAGGACAGGGCGAAAATCAGCCCCAGCATTTT.

The chain has TRBV4-3 and TRBJ2-3, with no clear D. Germline V lookup: CDR1 LGHNA, CDR2 YSLEER. The CDR3 sequence is 16 residues long. Trimming took off 0 bases at V and 6 bases at J, with 16 bases between the two ends. The CDR3, as DNA: TGCGCCAGCAGCCAAGATCGATTGTTAGCCTCCGATACGCAGTATTTT. Translated, it gives CASSQDRLLASDTQYF.

This clonotype came up a few times. The chain links TRBV7-9 to TRBJ2-5; D unresolved. The germline gives CDR1 SEHNR, CDR2 FQNEAQ (reference sequence). This CDR3 is built from 15 residues. Trimming stripped 3 bases from V and 1 base from J, with 12 bases between. The CDR3 spells CASSFLFRPQETQYF. CDR3 DNA sequence: TGTGCCAGCAGCTTTTTGTTCAGACCCCAAGAGACCCAGTACTTC.

The table lists this clonotype with a few counts. V usage is TRBV4-3 and J usage is TRBJ2-3, with 13 bases aligning to TRBD2. This CDR3 has 16 amino acids. The V gene's germline CDR1 is LGHNA and CDR2 YSLEER. J lost 4 bases, V lost 4 bases, and 5 bases had no gene match. The CDR3 coding sequence is TGCGCCAGCAGCCGGACCGGGACTAGCGGGGCAGATACGCAGTATTTT. It yields the protein CASSRTGTSGADTQYF.

This clonotype was seen a handful of times. The CDR3 is CASSIPGRYNEQFF. The CDR3 bases are TGCGCCAGCAGCATCCCGGGACGGTACAATGAGCAGTTCTTC. This chain links TRBV5-1 with TRBJ2-1, with D perhaps being TRBD1 or TRBD2 (5 bases each). Trimming left V 4 bases short and J 4 bases short, with 12 bases between. The germline V gene encodes CDR1 SGHRS and CDR2 YFSETQ. The CDR3 runs 14 residues.

The CDR3 loop is CASSSGLGVYNEQYF. CDR3 DNA: TGTGCCAGCAGCTCGGGACTAGGGGTATACAATGAGCAGTACTTC. This chain links TRBV7-2 with TRBJ2-7, with 8 positions matching TRBD2. The V gene's germline CDR1 is SGHTA and CDR2 FQGNSA. This CDR3 contains 15 residues. The trim removed 4 bases at V and 7 bases at J, leaving 12 bases unmatched.

V usage is TRBV11-2 and J usage is TRBJ1-4, with D possibly TRBD1 on 5 matching bases. CDR3 length: 16 residues. Germline CDR1 and CDR2: SGHAT and FQNNGV. The ends were cut back, 1 base at V and 6 bases at J, with 15 bases in the middle. The CDR3 nucleotides read TGTGCCAGCAGCTTAGGGGAAAGGACACTGGATGAAAAACTGTTTTTT. Protein sequence: CASSLGERTLDEKLFF. Supplemented by reference TRBV11-2 and TRBJ1-4, the full variable domain reads EAGVAQSPRYKIIEKRQSVAFWCNPISGHATLYWYQQILGQGPKLLIQFQNNGVVDDSQLPKDRFSAERLKGVDSTLKIQPAKLEDSAVYLCASSLGERTLDEKLFFGSGTQLSVL.

The table lists this clonotype with a few counts. The chain joins TRBV29-1 to TRBJ2-3; D may correspond to TRBD1 or TRBD2 (5 bases each). This CDR3 is 13 amino acids long. Trimming left V 7 bases short and J 0 bases short, with 11 bases between. Looked up from germline, CDR1 is SQVTM and CDR2 is ANQGSEA. The CDR3 here is CSERDLSTDTQYF. CDR3 nucleotides: TGCAGCGAACGGGACCTGAGCACAGATACGCAGTATTTT.

This clonotype showed up just a few times. The V and J genes are TRBV7-6 and TRBJ2-5; D uncertain. The CDR3 runs 13 residues. Germline V CDR1 and CDR2: SGHVS, FNYEAQ. With 1 base removed from V and 5 bases from J, the gap between germline ends came to 8 bases. The CDR3 nucleotides are TGTGCCAGCAGCTTAGACTACTGGGAGACCCAGTACTTC. Residues: CASSLDYWETQYF.

The chain links TRBV21-1 to TRBJ2-7; no check of the table's D call, TRBD1, against the DNA was made. TRBV21-1 is designated a pseudogene. This CDR3 is built from 17 residues. This CDR3 is CASSKVWGTYSSYEQYF. CDR3 in DNA: TGTGCCAGCAGCAAAGTTTGGGGGACATACAGCTCCTACGAGCAGTACTTC.

This clonotype was counted a single time. The CDR3 loop reads CASNLRGDGSYEQYF. The DNA of the CDR3 is TGCGCCAGCAACCTCCGGGGGGACGGCTCCTACGAGCAGTACTTC. J is TRBJ2-7 and V is TRBV4-1; 7 bases line up with TRBD2. Germline CDR1 and CDR2: MGHRA and YSYEKL. There are 15 residues in the CDR3. J gave up 0 bases and V 7 bases, and 9 bases lay outside the gene matches.

The table lists this clonotype with a few counts. The chain is built from TRBV6-2 or TRBV6-3 and TRBJ2-1; 7 bases agree with TRBD2. The germline CDR1 and CDR2 sequences are MNHEY and SVGEGT. This CDR3 spans 18 amino acids. J was trimmed by 3 bases and V by 4 bases; bases with no gene match: 15. The CDR3 DNA is TGTGCCAGCAGTTCCTCTAGCGGAGGATCCCTTATCTACAATGAGCAGTTCTTC. This encodes CASSSSSGGSLIYNEQFF.

V and J are TRBV20-1 and TRBJ2-7; no definite D call. V dropped 1 base and J dropped 2 bases, with 12 bases sitting between them. Germline values: CDR1 DFQATT, CDR2 SNEGSKA (reference sequence). The CDR3 contains 14 residues. CDR3 protein: CSARVWQVTYEQYF. CDR3 coding DNA: TGCAGTGCTAGAGTATGGCAGGTTACCTACGAGCAGTACTTC.

V usage is TRBV30 and J usage is TRBJ2-2; D is undetermined. V was clipped by 3 bases and J by 1 base, with 6 bases between them. The CDR3 covers 13 residues. The V gene's germline CDR1 is GTSNPN and CDR2 SVGIG (reference sequence). CDR3 sequence (DNA): TGTGCCTGGAGCCGTATGAACACCGGGGAGCTGTTTTTT. Protein sequence: CAWSRMNTGELFF.

The rearrangement links TRBV7-3 to TRBJ2-7; D is possibly TRBD1 (6 bases). This CDR3 spans 13 amino acids. Germline CDR1 SGHTA, CDR2 FQGTGA. Here the CDR3 reads CARQDEGSYEQYF. CDR3 in DNA: TGTGCAAGACAGGACGAGGGATCCTACGAGCAGTACTTC.